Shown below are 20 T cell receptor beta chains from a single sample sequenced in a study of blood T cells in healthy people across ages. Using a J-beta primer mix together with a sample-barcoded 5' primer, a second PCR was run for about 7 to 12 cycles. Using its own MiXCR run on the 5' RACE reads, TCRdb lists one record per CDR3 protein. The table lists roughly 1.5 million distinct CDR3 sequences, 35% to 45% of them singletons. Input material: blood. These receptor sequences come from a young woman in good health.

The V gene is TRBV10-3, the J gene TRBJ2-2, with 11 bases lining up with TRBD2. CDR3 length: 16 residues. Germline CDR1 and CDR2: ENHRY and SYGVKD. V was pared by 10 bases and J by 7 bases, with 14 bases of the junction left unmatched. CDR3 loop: CATDPTPGLAGGELFF. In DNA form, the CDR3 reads TGTGCCACTGATCCGACACCTGGACTAGCGGGCGGGGAGCTGTTTTTT.

CDR3 sequence (DNA): TGTGCCATCAGTGATCTAAACAATCAGCCCCAGCATTTT. Encoded protein: CAISDLNNQPQHF. The gene calls are TRBV10-3 and TRBJ1-5, with D hard to call. V lost 3 bases, J lost 3 bases, and 6 bases lay in between. The CDR3 consists of 13 residues. CDR1 and CDR2 (germline): ENHRY, SYGVKD.

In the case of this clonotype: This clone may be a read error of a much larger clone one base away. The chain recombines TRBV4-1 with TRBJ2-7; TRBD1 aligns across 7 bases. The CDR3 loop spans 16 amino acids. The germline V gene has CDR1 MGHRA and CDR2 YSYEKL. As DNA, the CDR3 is TGCGCCAGCAGCCAAGATAATGCATACGGACAGGAGGAGCGGTACTTC. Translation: CASSQDNAYGQEERYF.

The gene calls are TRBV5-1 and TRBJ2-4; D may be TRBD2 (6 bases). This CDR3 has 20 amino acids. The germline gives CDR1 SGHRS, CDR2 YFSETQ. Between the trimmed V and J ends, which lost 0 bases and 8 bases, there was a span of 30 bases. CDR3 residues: CASSLGFPWRGRRDRDIQYF. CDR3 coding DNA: TGCGCCAGCAGCTTGGGGTTCCCTTGGAGAGGTCGGCGGGATAGGGACATTCAGTACTTC.

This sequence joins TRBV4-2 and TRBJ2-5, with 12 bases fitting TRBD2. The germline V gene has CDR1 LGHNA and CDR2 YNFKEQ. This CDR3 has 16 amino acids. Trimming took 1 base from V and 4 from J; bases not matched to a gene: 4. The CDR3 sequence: CASSQALAGGGETQYF. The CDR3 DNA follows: TGTGCCAGCAGCCAAGCGCTAGCGGGAGGGGGAGAGACCCAGTACTTC.

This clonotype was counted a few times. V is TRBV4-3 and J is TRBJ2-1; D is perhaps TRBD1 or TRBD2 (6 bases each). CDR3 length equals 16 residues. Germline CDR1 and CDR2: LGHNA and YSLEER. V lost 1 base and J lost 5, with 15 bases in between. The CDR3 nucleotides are TGCGCCAGCAGCCAAGGATGGGGGGCCCCTAACAATGAGCAGTTCTTC. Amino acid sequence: CASSQGWGAPNNEQFF.

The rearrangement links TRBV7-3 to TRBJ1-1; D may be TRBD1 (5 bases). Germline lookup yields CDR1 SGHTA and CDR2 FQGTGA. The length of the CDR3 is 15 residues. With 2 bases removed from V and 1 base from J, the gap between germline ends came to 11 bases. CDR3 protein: CASSLYAGGNTEAFF. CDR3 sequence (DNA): TGTGCCAGCAGCTTATATGCCGGGGGGAACACTGAAGCTTTCTTT.

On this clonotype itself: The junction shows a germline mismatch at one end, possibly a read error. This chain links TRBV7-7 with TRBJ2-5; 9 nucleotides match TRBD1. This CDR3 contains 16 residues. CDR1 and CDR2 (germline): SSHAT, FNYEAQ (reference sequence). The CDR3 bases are TGTGCTAGCAGCTTCGGTGCGGGACAGGGCGGGGAGACCCAGTACTTC. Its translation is CASSFGAGQGGETQYF.

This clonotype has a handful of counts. CDR3 sequence reads: CASSQGGPGQPQHF. The DNA of the CDR3 is TGTGCCAGCAGCCAGGGGGGGCCAGGTCAGCCCCAGCATTTT. The V call is TRBV7-9, the J call TRBJ1-5, with 7 bases lining up with TRBD1. Germline V lookup: CDR1 SEHNR, CDR2 FQNEAQ (reference sequence). This CDR3 spans 14 amino acids. Germline trimming cut 5 bases from V and 6 bases from J; bases unmatched to any gene: 7.

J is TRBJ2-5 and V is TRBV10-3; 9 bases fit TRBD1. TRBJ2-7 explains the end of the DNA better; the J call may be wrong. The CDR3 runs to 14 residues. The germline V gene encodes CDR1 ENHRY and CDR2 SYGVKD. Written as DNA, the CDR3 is TGTGCCATCAGTCCGGGACAGGGAGGATACGAGCAGTACTTC. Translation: CAISPGQGGYEQYF.

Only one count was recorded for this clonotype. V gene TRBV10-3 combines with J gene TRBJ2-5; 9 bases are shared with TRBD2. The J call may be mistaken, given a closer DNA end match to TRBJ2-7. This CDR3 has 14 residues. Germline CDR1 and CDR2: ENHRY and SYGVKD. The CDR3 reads CAISDVAGDYEQYF. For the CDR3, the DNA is TGTGCCATCAGTGATGTAGCGGGAGACTACGAGCAGTACTTC.

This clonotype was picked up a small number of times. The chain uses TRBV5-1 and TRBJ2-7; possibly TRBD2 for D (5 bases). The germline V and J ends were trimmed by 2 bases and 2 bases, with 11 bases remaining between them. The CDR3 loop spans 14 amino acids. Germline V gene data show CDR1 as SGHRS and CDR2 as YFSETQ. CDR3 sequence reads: CASSFGSGTYEQYF. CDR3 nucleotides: TGCGCCAGCAGCTTCGGTTCCGGGACCTACGAGCAGTACTTC.

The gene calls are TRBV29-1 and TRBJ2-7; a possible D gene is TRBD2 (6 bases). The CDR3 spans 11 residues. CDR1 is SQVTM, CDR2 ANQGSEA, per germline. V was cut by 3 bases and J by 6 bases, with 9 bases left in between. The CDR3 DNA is TGCAGCGTTGAGGAGGGGATCGAGCAGTACTTC. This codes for CSVEEGIEQYF.

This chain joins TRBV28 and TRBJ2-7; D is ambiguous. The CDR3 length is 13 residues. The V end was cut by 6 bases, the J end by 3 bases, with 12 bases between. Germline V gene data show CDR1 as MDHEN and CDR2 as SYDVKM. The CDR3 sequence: CASRGGAYYEQYF. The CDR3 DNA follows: TGTGCCAGCAGAGGCGGAGCATACTACGAGCAGTACTTC.

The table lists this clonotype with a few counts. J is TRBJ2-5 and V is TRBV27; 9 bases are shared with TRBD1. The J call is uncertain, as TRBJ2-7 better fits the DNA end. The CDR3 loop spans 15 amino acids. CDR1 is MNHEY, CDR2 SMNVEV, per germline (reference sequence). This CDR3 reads CASSLTGGFFYEQYF. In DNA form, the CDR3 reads TGTGCCAGCAGTCTGACAGGGGGGTTTTTCTACGAGCAGTACTTC.

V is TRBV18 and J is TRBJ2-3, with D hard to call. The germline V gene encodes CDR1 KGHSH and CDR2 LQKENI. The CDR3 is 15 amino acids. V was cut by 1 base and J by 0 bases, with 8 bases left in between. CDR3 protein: CASSPLTGSTDTQYF. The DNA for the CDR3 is TGTGCCAGCTCACCACTAACTGGGAGCACAGATACGCAGTATTTT.

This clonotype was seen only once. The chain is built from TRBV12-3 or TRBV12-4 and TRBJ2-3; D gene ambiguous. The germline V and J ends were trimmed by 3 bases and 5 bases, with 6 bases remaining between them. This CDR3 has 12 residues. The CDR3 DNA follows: TGTGCCAGCAGTTTCTATGAAGATACGCAGTATTTT. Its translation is CASSFYEDTQYF.

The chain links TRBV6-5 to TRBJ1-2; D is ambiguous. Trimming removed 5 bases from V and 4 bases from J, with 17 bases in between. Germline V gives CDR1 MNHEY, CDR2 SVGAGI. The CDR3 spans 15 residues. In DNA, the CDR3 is TGTGCCAGCAGTCCGTCTTCGCCGCTGGCCTATGGCTACACCTTC. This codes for CASSPSSPLAYGYTF.

CDR3 in amino acids: CSAMRADTQYF. The CDR3 coding sequence is TGCAGTGCTATGAGAGCAGATACGCAGTATTTT. The chain employs TRBV20-1 and TRBJ2-3; D gene ambiguous. V was cut by 4 bases and J by 4 bases, with 6 bases left in between. Per the germline V gene, CDR1 is DFQATT and CDR2 is SNEGSKA (reference sequence). The CDR3 spans 11 residues.

CDR3 in amino acids: CASSQVTGSWETQYF. The CDR3 DNA follows: TGCGCCAGCAGCCAAGTGACAGGGTCCTGGGAGACCCAGTACTTC. The rearrangement uses TRBV4-1 and TRBJ2-4; 7 nucleotides align to TRBD1. The J call may be incorrect, as the DNA end agrees better with TRBJ2-5. Germline CDR1 and CDR2: MGHRA and YSYEKL. The CDR3 runs 15 residues.